This T cell receptor beta chain derives from a study of CXCR3-negative and CXCR3-positive naive CD8 T cells. UMI-labeled 5' RACE TRB cDNA libraries were prepared from the cells. TCRdb re-called the 5' RACE reads, yielding one record per CDR3 amino acid sequence without DNA. The sample has about 94,000 distinct CDR3 sequences; the top ten hold approximately 0.53%. On this clonotype: Its antigen is not identified.

Naive CD8+ T lymphocytes were specified as CD45RO-CCR7+CD27+CD95-. Study observations and caveats: Unlike memory cells, which differed, naive CXCR3-negative and CXCR3-positive cells had similar TRBV-TRBJ usage. The TRB CDR3s that CXCR3-positive naive cells carried were more hydrophobic than those of CXCR3-negative naive cells. Once cells were cryopreserved, CXCR3 expression went down partly, and most assays used fresh PBMCs. Comparably high diversity was seen in both naive subsets, and much lower diversity in memory CD8+ cells.

CDR3 length: 14 amino acids. Germline-derived CDR1 and CDR2 are SGDLS and YYNGEE. The TCR sequence derives from a human donor in good health. Some clones in this sample may be carry-over from other donors' samples. This rearrangement joins TRBV9 to TRBJ2-7; TCRdb lists TRBD1, though no DNA is available to test this call. The specimen was naive CXCR3+ CD8+ T cells from blood. Subset of the sample: CD45RO-CCR7+CD27+CD95- naive CD8+ T cells expressing CXCR3 (TNR3+). CDR3 in amino acids: CASSVGDRSYEQYF.